This T cell receptor beta chain was found in a study of control samples from healthy donors and cancer patients. Using immunoSEQ multiplex PCR, the repertoire was profiled, and TCRdb retains in-frame clones only, with some absent. The sample includes around 250,000 clones, roughly 82% seen only once; the top ten take roughly 15%. CDR3 length: 16 residues. With 5 bases removed from V and 1 base from J, the gap between germline ends came to 14 bases. Germline values: CDR1 SGHVS, CDR2 FQNEAQ. This receptor was taken from an older woman with lung cancer. Sequenced sample: PBMCs. This chain joins TRBV7-8 and TRBJ2-2; D may be TRBD1 (5 bases). In nucleotides, the CDR3 is TGTGCCAGCAGCCGAGACAGCTTACAGAACACCGGGGAGCTGTTTTTT. Translating gives CASSRDSLQNTGELFF.